This TCR beta chain emerged from a study of technical replicates of blood from several donors. Profiling relied on immunoSEQ multiplex PCR, and the TCRdb table lists in-frame clones only, not all of them. The table includes about 86,000 clones, 95% to 96% detected once. This CDR3 spans 16 amino acids. Trimming removed 5 bases from V and 1 base from J; junction bases left unmatched: 7. Germline CDR1 reads SGHAT; CDR2 reads FQDESV (reference sequence). This rearrangement joins TRBV11-1 to TRBJ2-3; 9 bases map to TRBD2. The sequence came from a human donor in good health. Material for sequencing was T cells isolated from PBMCs. CDR3 sequence (DNA): TGTGCCAGCAGCGCCCTCGAGCGGGAGGGCACAGATACGCAGTATTTT. It encodes CASSALEREGTDTQYF.